The 21 T cell receptor beta chains presented below share a single source sample, sequenced in a study of blood T cell repertoires in COVID-19. The method was immunoSEQ multiplex PCR; TCRdb's version includes in-frame clones alone and lacks a portion of them. The data show roughly 110,000 clones, 89% seen once. The sequenced sample consisted of peripheral blood. The receptors stem from a man aged 40-55 years with active or convalescent COVID-19.

This chain connects TRBV6-6 to TRBJ2-3; TRBD2 agrees at 14 bases. The CDR3 is 15 amino acids. The J segment lost 3 bases and the V segment lost 6 bases, leaving 2 bases of the junction unmatched. Germline-derived CDR1 and CDR2 are MNHNY and SVGAGI (reference sequence). The CDR3 DNA is TGTGCCAGCAGGGGACTAGCGGGAGTAACAGATACGCAGTATTTT. Its translation: CASRGLAGVTDTQYF.

This chain links TRBV4-1 with TRBJ2-1, with TRBD2 identical over 9 bases. Germline values: CDR1 MGHRA, CDR2 YSYEKL. The CDR3 has 15 amino acids. J gave up 6 bases and V 3 bases, and 6 bases lay outside the gene matches. This CDR3 reads CASSHPPSGINEQFF. CDR3 DNA: TGCGCCAGCAGCCACCCCCCTAGCGGGATCAATGAGCAGTTCTTC.

In its sample, this clone was seen a few times. CDR3 DNA: TGTGCCAGTAGGCGACAGGGAATGAACACTGAAGCTTTCTTT. It yields the protein CASRRQGMNTEAFF. The J gene is TRBJ1-1, the V gene TRBV19; 7 positions match TRBD1. Germline V gene data show CDR1 as LNHDA and CDR2 as SQIVND (reference sequence). Germline trimming cut 6 bases from V and 0 bases from J; bases unmatched to any gene: 4. CDR3 length equals 14 residues. Together with reference TRBV19 and TRBJ1-1, the CDR3 gives the full variable domain: DGGITQSPKYLFRKEGQNVTLSCEQNLNHDAMYWYRQDPGQGLRLIYYSQIVNDFQKGDIAEGYSVSREKKESFPLTVTSAQKNPTAFYLCASRRQGMNTEAFFGQGTRLTVV.

The J gene is TRBJ2-2, the V gene TRBV3-1 (or the pseudogene TRBV3-2); D uncertain. The germline V gene encodes CDR1 LGHDT and CDR2 YNNKEL (reference sequence). V was trimmed by 2 bases and J by 0 bases, leaving 10 bases between them. This CDR3 is built from 16 residues. The CDR3 spells CASSQFTPANTGELFF. The DNA of the CDR3 is TGTGCCAGCAGCCAATTTACACCCGCGAACACCGGGGAGCTGTTTTTT.

The rearrangement links TRBV6-4 to TRBJ2-1, with 9 bases fitting TRBD1. The V gene's germline CDR1 is MRHNA and CDR2 SNTAGT. V was clipped by 0 bases and J by 10 bases; unmatched bases: 4. There are 14 residues in the CDR3. DNA of the CDR3: TGTGCCAGCAGTGACTCGATCGACAGGGGGGAGCAGTTCTTC. Protein sequence: CASSDSIDRGEQFF.

This sequence joins TRBV5-6 and TRBJ1-2; D is ambiguous. Germline CDR1 SGHDT, CDR2 YYEEEE. The V and J ends lost 7 bases and 4 bases respectively, with 14 bases between them. There are 13 residues in the CDR3. The CDR3 DNA follows: TGTGCCAGCTGCCGGAAGGCGGGCTATGGCTACACCTTC. This gives the protein CASCRKAGYGYTF.

The chain has TRBV6-5 and TRBJ1-2; D remains ambiguous. Germline V CDR1 and CDR2: MNHEY, SVGAGI. The CDR3 sequence is 15 residues long. Trimming removed 2 bases from V and 0 bases from J, with 10 bases in between. The CDR3 bases are TGTGCCAGCAGTTACGGTAGCGGAGCTAACTATGGCTACACCTTC. Its translation: CASSYGSGANYGYTF.

V is TRBV7-9 and J is TRBJ2-4; weak D call: TRBD2 (6 bases). This CDR3 has 17 residues. V lost 5 bases to trimming and J lost 6 bases, with 23 bases between them. Germline lookup yields CDR1 SEHNR and CDR2 FQNEAQ (reference sequence). The CDR3 DNA reads TGTGCCAGCAGCATGACGACGACCCAACCGGGGGTAAACATTCAGTACTTC. This translates into CASSMTTTQPGVNIQYF.

V usage is TRBV24-1 and J usage is TRBJ2-1, with no clear D. The V end lost 4 bases, the J end lost 14 bases, and 14 bases lay between the germline ends. The CDR3 is 12 residues long. Germline-derived CDR1 and CDR2 are KGHDR and SFDVKD. This CDR3 reads CATSDSDLPEFF. CDR3 nucleotides: TGTGCCACCAGTGACTCCGACTTGCCAGAGTTCTTC.

The chain uses TRBV5-6 and TRBJ2-3, with D perhaps TRBD1 (7 bases). V was shortened by 0 bases and J by 8 bases, with 16 bases between the two germline ends. This CDR3 contains 15 residues. Germline V gives CDR1 SGHDT, CDR2 YYEEEE. The CDR3 DNA reads as TGTGCCAGCAGCTTGGACCCTTCAGGGGGAGGTACGCAGTATTTT. Translation: CASSLDPSGGGTQYF.

The chain is built from TRBV27 and TRBJ1-1; D not resolved. The CDR3 covers 13 residues. Trimming stripped 3 bases from V and 1 base from J, with 6 bases between. Per germline, CDR1 MNHEY and CDR2 SMNVEV (reference sequence). CDR3 protein: CASSFAGNTEAFF. CDR3 coding DNA: TGTGCCAGCAGTTTCGCCGGGAACACTGAAGCTTTCTTT.

The chain recombines TRBV24-1 with TRBJ2-2; 9 bases agree with TRBD1. Germline-derived CDR1 and CDR2 are KGHDR and SFDVKD. V gave up 6 bases and J gave up 3 bases; unmatched junction bases: 13. This CDR3 contains 18 residues. The CDR3: CATSPPVGTGSYTGELFF. CDR3 DNA: TGTGCCACCAGTCCCCCTGTTGGGACAGGGTCTTACACCGGGGAGCTGTTTTTT.

The rearrangement joins TRBV6-5 to TRBJ2-2; 7 bases align to TRBD2. Germline V gene lookup returns CDR1 MNHEY and CDR2 SVGAGI. Trimming removed 7 bases from V and 5 bases from J; junction bases left unmatched: 10. CDR3 length: 15 residues. The CDR3 loop reads CASKSGGRGTGELFF. CDR3 bases: TGTGCCAGCAAGTCGGGCGGGAGAGGGACCGGGGAGCTGTTTTTT.

The V call is TRBV9, the J call TRBJ2-7; D might be TRBD1 (5 bases). V gave up 0 bases and J gave up 0 bases, with 10 bases separating them. Germline lookup yields CDR1 SGDLS and CDR2 YYNGEE. The CDR3 sequence is 15 residues long. CDR3 bases: TGTGCCAGCAGCGTAGAAGGGGCGAGCTCCTACGAGCAGTACTTC. It translates to CASSVEGASSYEQYF.

V and J are TRBV5-1 and TRBJ1-1; no clear D gene. V lost 0 bases, J lost 0 bases, and 6 bases lay in between. The CDR3 runs 14 residues. Germline CDR1 SGHRS, CDR2 YFSETQ. CDR3 bases: TGCGCCAGCAGCTTGGGGCAGGTGAACACTGAAGCTTTCTTT. Residues: CASSLGQVNTEAFF.

This rearrangement joins TRBV5-6 to TRBJ1-5, with D uncertain. Trimming removed 7 bases at V and 11 bases at J, with 22 bases between. Germline V gene lookup returns CDR1 SGHDT and CDR2 YYEEEE. This CDR3 spans 14 amino acids. The CDR3 loop is CASDPWPPGLSQHF. The CDR3 DNA is TGTGCCAGCGACCCGTGGCCGCCGGGGTTGTCCCAGCATTTT.

This clone was seen just once. V usage is TRBV19 and J usage is TRBJ2-2; 8 positions agree with TRBD1. This CDR3 is 20 amino acids long. With V trimmed by 7 bases and J by 0 bases, 19 bases remained unmatched. Germline V CDR1 and CDR2: LNHDA, SQIVND (reference sequence). The CDR3 loop is CASIRQGIGSGFANTGELFF. DNA of the CDR3: TGTGCCAGTATCCGACAGGGGATCGGTAGCGGCTTCGCGAACACCGGGGAGCTGTTTTTT. The whole variable domain, filled in from reference TRBV19 and TRBJ2-2, reads DGGITQSPKYLFRKEGQNVTLSCEQNLNHDAMYWYRQDPGQGLRLIYYSQIVNDFQKGDIAEGYSVSREKKESFPLTVTSAQKNPTAFYLCASIRQGIGSGFANTGELFFGEGSRLTVL.

The CDR3 sequence: CASSPSRASGSRTDTQYF. As DNA, the CDR3 is TGTGCCAGCAGTCCGTCCAGGGCTAGCGGGAGTCGCACAGATACGCAGTATTTT. V and J are TRBV28 and TRBJ2-3; 10 nucleotides agree with TRBD2. The trim removed 5 bases at V and 1 base at J, leaving 12 bases unmatched. This CDR3 comprises 18 residues. Germline V gives CDR1 MDHEN, CDR2 SYDVKM.

J is TRBJ1-1 and V is TRBV12-3 or TRBV12-4; no firm D call. This CDR3 is built from 13 residues. Trimming cost V 3 bases and J 7 bases, with 12 bases left between them. The CDR3 here is CASSFEERGEAFF. The DNA for the CDR3 is TGTGCCAGCAGTTTTGAAGAACGGGGTGAAGCTTTCTTT.

The chain couples TRBV18 to TRBJ1-5, with 8 bases matching TRBD1. CDR1 is KGHSH, CDR2 LQKENI, per germline. Trimming removed 3 bases from V and 2 bases from J; junction bases left unmatched: 9. This CDR3 is built from 17 residues. CDR3 in amino acids: CASSPATGDRGNQPQHF. For the CDR3, the DNA is TGTGCCAGCTCACCCGCGACAGGGGATCGAGGCAATCAGCCCCAGCATTTT.

This chain links TRBV19 with TRBJ1-2; no clear D. Between the trimmed V and J ends, which lost 3 bases and 2 bases, there was a span of 10 bases. This CDR3 spans 14 amino acids. The germline V gene encodes CDR1 LNHDA and CDR2 SQIVND (reference sequence). The CDR3 DNA follows: TGTGCCAGTAGTATCTCAGGCGGGAACTATGGCTACACCTTC. Translating it yields CASSISGGNYGYTF.